The text below deals with one TCR beta chain. The junction departs from the called germline gene at one end, perhaps through a read error. In the original processing: Scientists estimated how many nucleated cells there were by amplifying reference gene primers. TCRdb's table, derived via immunoSEQ multiplex PCR, lists solely in-frame clones and lacks some. V, J and clone size are those of that table, while D and trimming were read from the DNA. The table includes tens of thousands of clones, almost 90% detected once. This entry is derived from a study of blood T cell repertoires in COVID-19. Study-wide background: From the United States, Italy and Spain came samples of acute and convalescent COVID-19. Sources were T cells, B-cell-depleted T cells, or PBMCs; the material itself was cDNA or gDNA.

The length of the CDR3 is 15 residues. In germline, CDR1 is SSHAT, CDR2 FNYEAQ (reference sequence). Sequenced: peripheral blood. J is TRBJ2-3 and V is TRBV7-7; 9 bases align to TRBD2. The sequence derives from a woman in her forties or fifties with active or convalescent COVID-19. The CDR3 bases are TGTGCTAGCAGCTTAGCGGGAGAATCACCTGATACGCAGTATTTT. Encoded protein: CASSLAGESPDTQYF.